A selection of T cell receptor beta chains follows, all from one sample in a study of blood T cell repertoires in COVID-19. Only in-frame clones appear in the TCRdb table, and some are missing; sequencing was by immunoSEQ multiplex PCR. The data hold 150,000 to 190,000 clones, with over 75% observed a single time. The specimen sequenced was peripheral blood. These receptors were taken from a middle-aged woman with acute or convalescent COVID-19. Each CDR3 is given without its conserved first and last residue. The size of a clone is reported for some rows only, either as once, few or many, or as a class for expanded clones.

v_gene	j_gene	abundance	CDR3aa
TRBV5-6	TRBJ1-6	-	ASGSGQGYNSPLH
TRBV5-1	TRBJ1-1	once	ASSLGHADMNTEAF
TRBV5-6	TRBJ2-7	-	ASALAVSYEQY
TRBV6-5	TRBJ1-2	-	ASPGQNYGYT
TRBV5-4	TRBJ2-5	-	ASSTGQLEETQY
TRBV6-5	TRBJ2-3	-	ASSYPGAHTDTQY
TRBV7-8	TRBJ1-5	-	ASSFEGNQPQH
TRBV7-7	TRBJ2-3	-	ASSTGTSGGQDTQY
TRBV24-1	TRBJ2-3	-	ATSDLWRGTDTQY
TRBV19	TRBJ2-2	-	ASRREGRTGELF
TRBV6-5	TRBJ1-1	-	ASTLMGEMNTEAF